This T cell receptor beta chain is from a study of blood T cell repertoires in COVID-19. The wider study: T cells, B-cell-depleted T cells, or PBMCs provided the cDNA or gDNA that served as material.

Germline assignment: CDR1 KGHSH and CDR2 LQKENI. Trimming cost V 4 bases and J 4 bases, with 11 bases left between them. CDR3 size: 14 residues. In the original analysis: By means of reference gene primer amplification, nucleated cell counts were estimated. The assay was immunoSEQ multiplex PCR, and TCRdb's table has in-frame clones only and misses some. That table gives V, J and clone size, and the DNA gave D and trimming. The data contain around 250,000 clones, 88% of them singletons. Sequencing input: peripheral blood. This rearrangement joins TRBV18 to TRBJ1-5; the D gene is possibly TRBD1 (5 bases). The sequence derives from a human donor in a cohort sampled during active COVID-19. The CDR3 sequence: CASSLGQSNQPQHF. CDR3 DNA: TGTGCCAGCTCACTCGGACAATCTAATCAGCCCCAGCATTTT.